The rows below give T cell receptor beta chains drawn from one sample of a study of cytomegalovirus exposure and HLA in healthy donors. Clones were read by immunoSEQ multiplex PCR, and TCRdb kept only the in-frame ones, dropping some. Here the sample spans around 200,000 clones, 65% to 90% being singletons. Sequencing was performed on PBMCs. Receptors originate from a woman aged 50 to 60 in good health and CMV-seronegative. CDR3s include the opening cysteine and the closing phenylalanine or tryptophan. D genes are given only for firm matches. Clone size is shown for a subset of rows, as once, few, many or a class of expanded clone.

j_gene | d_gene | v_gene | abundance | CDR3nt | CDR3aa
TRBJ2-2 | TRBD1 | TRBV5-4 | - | TGTGCCAGCAGCCTGGGGACAGCTCAGAACACCGGGGAGCTGTTTTTT | CASSLGTAQNTGELFF
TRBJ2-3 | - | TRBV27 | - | TGTGCCAGCAGCTCCTCAGCGGCCAGCACAGATACGCAGTATTTT | CASSSSAASTDTQYF
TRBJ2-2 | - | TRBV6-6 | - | TGTGCCAGCAAAGGAGGGGCATATACCGGGGAGCTGTTTTTT | CASKGGAYTGELFF
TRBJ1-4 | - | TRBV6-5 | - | TGTGCCAGCAGTTACGAGGGGGGGGGTGAAAAACTGTTTTTT | CASSYEGGGEKLFF
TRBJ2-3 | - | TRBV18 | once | TGTGCCAGCTCACCCGCTAAGGGAGTTCTGGATACGCAGTATTTT | CASSPAKGVLDTQYF
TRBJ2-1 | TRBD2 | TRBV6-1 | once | TGTACCAGCAGTGTGCAGCGGGAGGAGTGGAACGAGCAGTTCTTC | CTSSVQREEWNEQFF
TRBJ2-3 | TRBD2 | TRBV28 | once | TGTGCCAGCAGTTTAGTTAGGGCGGGGGACCTCACAGATACGCAGTATTTT | CASSLVRAGDLTDTQYF
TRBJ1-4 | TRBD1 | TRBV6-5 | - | TGTGCCAGCTCCCGGGACAGGGGGCGTAATGAAAAACTGTTTTTT | CASSRDRGRNEKLFF
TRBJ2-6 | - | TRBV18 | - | TGTGCCAGCTCACCCTTCCCAGTCGTCTCTGGGGCCAACGTCCTGACTTTC | CASSPFPVVSGANVLTF
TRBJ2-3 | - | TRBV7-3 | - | TGTGCCAGCAGCCCCGGGGTAGATACGCAGTATTTT | CASSPGVDTQYF
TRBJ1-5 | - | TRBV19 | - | TGTGCCAGTAGTATAGATGGGGCCGCAGCTTATAGCAATCAGCCCCAGCATTTT | CASSIDGAAAYSNQPQHF
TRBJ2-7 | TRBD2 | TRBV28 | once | TGTGCCAGCAGTCCCGGGGGGACTAGCGCCTACGAGCAGTACTTC | CASSPGGTSAYEQYF
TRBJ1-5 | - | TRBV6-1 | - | TGTGCCAGCAGTGTGTGGGGGGAGACCAATCAGCCCCAGCATTTT | CASSVWGETNQPQHF
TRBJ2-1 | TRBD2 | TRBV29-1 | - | TGCAGCGTTGAAGCAACTAGCGGGAGGGCCAGCACCTACAATGAGCAGTTCTTC | CSVEATSGRASTYNEQFF
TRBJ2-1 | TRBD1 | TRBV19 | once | TGTGCCAGTCGACAGGGGGAAAGGGTTTACAATGAGCAGTTCTTC | CASRQGERVYNEQFF
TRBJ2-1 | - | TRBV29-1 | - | TGCAGCGCTCACGATCGGGGTTCCTCCTACAATGAGCAGTTCTTC | CSAHDRGSSYNEQFF
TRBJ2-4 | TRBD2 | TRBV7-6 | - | TGTGCCAGCAGCTTAGGGGGCGGGAGCGGGGACATTCAGTACTTC | CASSLGGGSGDIQYF
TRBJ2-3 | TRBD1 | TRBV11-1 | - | TGTGCCAGCAGCTTAGTAGGGGGCGGTACGCAGTATTTT | CASSLVGGGTQYF
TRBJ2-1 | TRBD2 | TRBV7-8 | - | TGTGCCAGCAGCTCTCTGAAAGGCGGGACTAGCGGGAGAGGAAGTACCTACAATGAGCAGTTCTTC | CASSSLKGGTSGRGSTYNEQFF
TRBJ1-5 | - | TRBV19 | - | TGTGCCAGTAGTAATCAGGGTTCCCCAGGGGAGCCCCAGCATTTT | CASSNQGSPGEPQHF
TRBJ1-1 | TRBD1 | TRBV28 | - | TGTGCCAGCAGTCGGGACAGGGGTGGCACTGAAGCTTTCTTT | CASSRDRGGTEAFF
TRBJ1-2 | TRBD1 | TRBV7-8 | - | TGTGCCAGCAGCGTAGGCCTCGGACAGGGAAACTATGGCTACACCTTC | CASSVGLGQGNYGYTF
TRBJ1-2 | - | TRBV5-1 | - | TGCGCCAGCAGCTTGGACAGGGCTGTGGGCTATGGCTACACCTTC | CASSLDRAVGYGYTF
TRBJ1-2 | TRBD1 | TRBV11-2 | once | TGTGCCAGCAGAAGGACAGGGGGCGACTATGGCTACACCTTC | CASRRTGGDYGYTF
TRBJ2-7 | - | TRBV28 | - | TGTGCCAGCAGTTTATACGGGTCTGGCGACGAGCAGTACTTC | CASSLYGSGDEQYF
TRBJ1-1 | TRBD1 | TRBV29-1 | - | TGCAGCGTTGGGCCACGGGGGACAGGGTTCACTGAAGCTTTCTTT | CSVGPRGTGFTEAFF
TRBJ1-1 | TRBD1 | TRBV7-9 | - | TGTTCCAGCAGCTTAACAGGGGTCACTGAAGCTTTCTTT | CSSSLTGVTEAFF
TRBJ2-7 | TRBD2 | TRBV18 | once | TGTGCCAGCTCACTGGCCGGGAGGGCCCTCTTCAACGAGCAGTACTTC | CASSLAGRALFNEQYF
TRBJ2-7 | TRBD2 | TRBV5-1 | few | TGCGCCAGCAGACTGACTAGCGGGAGAATGGGGTACGAGCAGTACTTC | CASRLTSGRMGYEQYF
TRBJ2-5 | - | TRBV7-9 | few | TGTGCCAGCAGCCCACCGGGGGGCCCAGAGACCCAGTACTTC | CASSPPGGPETQYF
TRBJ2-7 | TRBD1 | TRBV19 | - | TGTGCCAGCACCGGGACAGGGAGATCCTACGAGCAGTACTTC | CASTGTGRSYEQYF
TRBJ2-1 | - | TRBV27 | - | TGTGCCAGCAGTCCCGAACTCACGTTCTACAATGAGCAGTTCTTC | CASSPELTFYNEQFF
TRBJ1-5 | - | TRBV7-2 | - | TGTGCCAGCAGCTTATCGGACAGTAGCAATCAGCCCCAGCATTTT | CASSLSDSSNQPQHF
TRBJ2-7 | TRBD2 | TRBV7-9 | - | TGTGCCAGCAGCCAAACCAGTGCGGGAGGGCCGTACGAGCAGTACTTC | CASSQTSAGGPYEQYF
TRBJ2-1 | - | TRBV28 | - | TGTGCCAGCTCCGGTTACAATGAGCAGTTCTTC | CASSGYNEQFF
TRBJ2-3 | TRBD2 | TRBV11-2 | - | TGTGCCAGCAGCTTAAGAGCGGGAATAGATACGCAGTATTTT | CASSLRAGIDTQYF
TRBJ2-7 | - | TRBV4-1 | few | TGCGCCAGCAGCCAAGATATCGGGGTCGAACTTTACGAGCAGTACTTC | CASSQDIGVELYEQYF
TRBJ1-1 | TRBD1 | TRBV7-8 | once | TGTGCCAGCAGCCTAGGGGGCGTGAACACTGAAGCTTTCTTT | CASSLGGVNTEAFF
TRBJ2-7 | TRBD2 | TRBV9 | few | TGTGCCAGCAGCGTAGGGGGGAGGGGCGAGCAGTACTTC | CASSVGGRGEQYF
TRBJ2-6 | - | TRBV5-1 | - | TGCGCCAGCAGCCCGAGGGGGGGAGCCCGACCTGGGGCCAACGTCCTGACTTTC | CASSPRGGARPGANVLTF
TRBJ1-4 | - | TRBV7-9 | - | TGTGCCAGCAGCTTAGGTCGGAGCAATGAAAAACTGTTTTTT | CASSLGRSNEKLFF
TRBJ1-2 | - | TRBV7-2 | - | TGTGCCAGCAGCTTAGACCTCACGGGAGGTGGCTACACCTTC | CASSLDLTGGGYTF
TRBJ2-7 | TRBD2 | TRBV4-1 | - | TGCGCCAGCAGCCAAGCCGGGGGGACTAGCGGGAGGGCCTACGAGCAGTACTTC | CASSQAGGTSGRAYEQYF
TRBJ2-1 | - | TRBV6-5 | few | TGTGCCAGCAGTTACAGACAGCACAATGAGCAGTTCTTC | CASSYRQHNEQFF
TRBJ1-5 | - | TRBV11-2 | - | TGTGCCAGCAGCTCGACAGCGGGGGTCAATCAGCCCCAGCATTTT | CASSSTAGVNQPQHF
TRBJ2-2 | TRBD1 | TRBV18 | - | TGTGCCAGCTCACAACCGGGACAGGGGTCTTCCACCGGGGAGCTGTTTTTT | CASSQPGQGSSTGELFF
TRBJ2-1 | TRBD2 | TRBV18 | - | TGTGCCAGCTCACCACCGACGTCGACTAGCGGCAATGAGCAGTTCTTC | CASSPPTSTSGNEQFF
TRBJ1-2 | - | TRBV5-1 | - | TGCGCCAGCAGCTTGAACAGTCAGTTAGGCTACACCTTC | CASSLNSQLGYTF
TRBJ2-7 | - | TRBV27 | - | TGTGCCAGCAGTTTACGGCTAGCGCCGACCTACGAGCAGTACTTC | CASSLRLAPTYEQYF
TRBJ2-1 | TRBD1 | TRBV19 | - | TGTGCCAGCAGCCGGGACAGGTACTACAATGAGCAGTTCTTC | CASSRDRYYNEQFF
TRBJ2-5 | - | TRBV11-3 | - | TGTGCCAGCAGCCCCCCGGGGGAAGAGACCCAGTACTTC | CASSPPGEETQYF